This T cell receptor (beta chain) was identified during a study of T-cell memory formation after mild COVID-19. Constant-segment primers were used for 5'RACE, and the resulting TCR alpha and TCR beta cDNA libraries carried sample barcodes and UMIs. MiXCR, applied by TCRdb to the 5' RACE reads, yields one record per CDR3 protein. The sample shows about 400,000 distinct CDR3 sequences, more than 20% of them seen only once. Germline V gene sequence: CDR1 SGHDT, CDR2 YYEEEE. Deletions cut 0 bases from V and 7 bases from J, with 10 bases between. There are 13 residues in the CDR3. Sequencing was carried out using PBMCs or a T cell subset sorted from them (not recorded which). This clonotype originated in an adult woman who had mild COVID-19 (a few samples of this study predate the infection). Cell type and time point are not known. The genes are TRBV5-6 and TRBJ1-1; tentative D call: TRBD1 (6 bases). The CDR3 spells CASSLGAGDEAFF. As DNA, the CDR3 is TGTGCCAGCAGCTTGGGTGCAGGGGATGAAGCTTTCTTT.